Listed below are T cell receptor beta chains from one sample, sequenced in a study of blood T cells in healthy people across ages. TCRdb ran MiXCR on the 5' RACE reads and lists one entry per CDR3 protein. The sample contains 800,000 to 1,300,000 distinct CDR3 sequences, approximately 25% of which appear only once. A further study also used this sample, focusing on T cells of mothers and their children.

The sample taken for sequencing was blood. The receptors derive from a girl aged 2 to 10 in good health. The CDR3 runs from the conserved cysteine through the conserved F or W. Fields, in order: V gene, D gene, CDR3 protein. The D gene is left open where the match is weak.

TRBV28 | NA | CASRPSGGAAKNIQYF
TRBV7-3 | NA | CASSLNGGSSNTEAFF
TRBV6-6 | TRBD1 | CASRKDRGSYEQYF
TRBV3-1 | TRBD2 | CASSQSGLARRFEQYF
TRBV5-1 | TRBD1 | CASSSDRERTYEQYF
TRBV4-2 | NA | CASSQDPGGRSEAFF
TRBV28 | TRBD2 | CASSPGRGLIYEQYF
TRBV12-3/TRBV12-4 | NA | CASSTISSGETQYF
TRBV29-1 | NA | CSVELREWGEQYF
TRBV6-5 | NA | CASSSRDILSYEQYF
TRBV20-1 | NA | CSARGVAETQYF
TRBV4-1 | NA | CASSRGVPPSDQQYF
TRBV12-3/TRBV12-4 | TRBD1 | CASSFLGTVDSNQPQHF
TRBV28 | NA | CASSREASNEKLFF
TRBV12-3/TRBV12-4 | NA | CASSHPHAGNTIYF
TRBV28 | NA | CTSSVEGPYEQYF
TRBV7-3 | NA | CASSLNSGPDSPLHF